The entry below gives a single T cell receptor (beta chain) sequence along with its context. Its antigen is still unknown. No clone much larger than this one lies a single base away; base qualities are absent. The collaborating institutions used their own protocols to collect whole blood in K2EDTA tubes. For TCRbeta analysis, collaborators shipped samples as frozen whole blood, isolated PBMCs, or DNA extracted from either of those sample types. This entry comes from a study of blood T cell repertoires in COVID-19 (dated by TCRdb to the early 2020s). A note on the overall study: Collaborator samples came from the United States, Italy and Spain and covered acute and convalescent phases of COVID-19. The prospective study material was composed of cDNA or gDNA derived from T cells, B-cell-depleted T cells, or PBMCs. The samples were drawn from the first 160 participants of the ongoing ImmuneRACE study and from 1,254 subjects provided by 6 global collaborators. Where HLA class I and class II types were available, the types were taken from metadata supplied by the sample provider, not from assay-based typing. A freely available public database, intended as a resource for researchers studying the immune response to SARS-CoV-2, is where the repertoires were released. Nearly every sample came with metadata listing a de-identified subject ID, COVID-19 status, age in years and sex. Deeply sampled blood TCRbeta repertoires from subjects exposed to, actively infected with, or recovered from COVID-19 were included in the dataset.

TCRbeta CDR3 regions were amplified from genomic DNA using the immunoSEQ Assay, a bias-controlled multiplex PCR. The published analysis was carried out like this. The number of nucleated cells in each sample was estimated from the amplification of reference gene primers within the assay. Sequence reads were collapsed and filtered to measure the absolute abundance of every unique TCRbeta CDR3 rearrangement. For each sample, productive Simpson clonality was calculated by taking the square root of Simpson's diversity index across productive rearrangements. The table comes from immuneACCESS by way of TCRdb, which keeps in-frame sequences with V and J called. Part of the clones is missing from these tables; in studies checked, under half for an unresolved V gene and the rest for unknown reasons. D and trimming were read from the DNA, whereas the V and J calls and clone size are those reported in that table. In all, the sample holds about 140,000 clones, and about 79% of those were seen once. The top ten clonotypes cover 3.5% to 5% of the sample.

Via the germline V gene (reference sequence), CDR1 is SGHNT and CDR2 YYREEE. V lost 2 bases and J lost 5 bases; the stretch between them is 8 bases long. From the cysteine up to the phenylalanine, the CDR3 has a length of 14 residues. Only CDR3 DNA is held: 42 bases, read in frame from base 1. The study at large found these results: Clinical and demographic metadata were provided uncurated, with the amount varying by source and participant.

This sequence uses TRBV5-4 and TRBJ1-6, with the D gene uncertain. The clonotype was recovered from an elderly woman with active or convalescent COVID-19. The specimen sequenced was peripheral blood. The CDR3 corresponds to CASSLSGNNSPLHF. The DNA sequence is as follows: TGTGCCAGCAGCTTAAGCGGCAATAATTCACCCCTCCACTTT.